This TCR beta chain was sequenced in a study of blood T cell repertoires in COVID-19. In the study overall: Specimens from acute and convalescent COVID-19 originated in the United States, Italy and Spain. Nucleic acid was either cDNA or gDNA, and it came from T cells, B-cell-depleted T cells, or PBMCs.

Measured with immunoSEQ multiplex PCR; TCRdb has only the in-frame clones, and not every one. The table shows 250,000 to 350,000 clones, with around 85% occurring only once. CDR1 GTSNPN and CDR2 SVGIG come from the germline V gene (reference sequence). This CDR3 comprises 16 residues. Trimming removed 5 bases from V and 0 bases from J; junction bases left unmatched: 6. Followed over time, Seattle patients had been enrolled while infection was active. This receptor was taken from a human donor with COVID-19, enrolled during active disease. The donor label of this sample is uncertain. The sequenced sample consisted of peripheral blood. The V gene is TRBV30, the J gene TRBJ2-2; 10 bases fit TRBD1. In DNA, the CDR3 is TGTGCCTGGTCCATCGGGACAGGGGCGAACACCGGGGAGCTGTTTTTT. The encoded protein is CAWSIGTGANTGELFF.